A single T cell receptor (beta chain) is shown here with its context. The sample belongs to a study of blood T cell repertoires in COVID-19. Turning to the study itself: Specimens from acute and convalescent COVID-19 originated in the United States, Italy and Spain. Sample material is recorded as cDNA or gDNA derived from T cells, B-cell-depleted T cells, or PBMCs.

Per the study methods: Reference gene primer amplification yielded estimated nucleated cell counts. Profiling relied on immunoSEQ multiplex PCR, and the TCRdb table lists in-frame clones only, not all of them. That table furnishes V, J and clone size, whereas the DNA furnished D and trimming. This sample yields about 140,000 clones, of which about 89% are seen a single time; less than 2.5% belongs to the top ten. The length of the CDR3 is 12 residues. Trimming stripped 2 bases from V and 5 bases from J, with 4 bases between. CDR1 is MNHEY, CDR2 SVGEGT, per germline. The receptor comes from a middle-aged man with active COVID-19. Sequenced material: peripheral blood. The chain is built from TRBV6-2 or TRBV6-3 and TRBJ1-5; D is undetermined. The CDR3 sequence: CASSYGYQPQHF. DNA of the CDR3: TGTGCCAGCAGTTACGGCTATCAGCCCCAGCATTTT.